What follows are 14 T cell receptor beta chains derived from one specimen sequenced in a study of Ad26.COV2.S vaccination and SARS-CoV-2 variants. Assay used: immunoSEQ multiplex PCR; TCRdb lists only in-frame clones, some missing. The profile covers about 87,000 clones, with 82% appearing a single time and 15% to 20% taken by the ten largest. The sample consisted of peripheral blood, taken after recovery from COVID-19. The receptor source for this set is a human donor who had recovered from COVID-19.

V usage is TRBV7-3 and J usage is TRBJ2-7; D is ambiguous. CDR3 size: 15 residues. CDR1 and CDR2 from the germline V gene are SGHTA and FQGTGA. V lost 1 base, J lost 2 bases, and 12 bases lay in between. CDR3 amino acids: CASSLRAAPTYEQYF. CDR3 bases: TGTGCCAGCAGCTTAAGGGCCGCGCCGACCTACGAGCAGTACTTC.

The CDR3 here is CASSLGQGLNTEAFF. CDR3 DNA: TGTGCCAGCAGTTTGGGGCAGGGGTTGAACACTGAAGCTTTCTTT. This rearrangement joins TRBV28 to TRBJ1-1; D might be TRBD1 (6 bases). V dropped 3 bases and J dropped 0 bases, with 11 bases sitting between them. CDR1 MDHEN and CDR2 SYDVKM come from the germline V gene. There are 15 residues in the CDR3.

The chain uses TRBV10-3 and TRBJ1-1, with TRBD1 matching over 8 bases. V dropped 6 bases and J dropped 3; count of bases not matched to a gene: 6. The CDR3 spans 14 residues. From germline, CDR1 is ENHRY and CDR2 SYGVKD. CDR3 residues: CAISQQGGDTEAFF. Written as DNA, the CDR3 is TGTGCCATCAGCCAACAGGGGGGGGACACTGAAGCTTTCTTT.

The V call is TRBV2, the J call TRBJ1-1, with D maybe TRBD1 (5 bases). Germline V gene data show CDR1 as SNHLY and CDR2 as FYNNEI. This CDR3 comprises 14 residues. Trimming took off 8 bases at V and 10 bases at J, with 23 bases between the two ends. CDR3 DNA sequence: TGTGCCAGCGGGGCGCCTCAATCCGGAGCCGTAGCTTTCTTT. Translated, it gives CASGAPQSGAVAFF.

The chain couples TRBV3-1 (or the pseudogene TRBV3-2) to TRBJ2-3; tentative D call: TRBD2 (6 bases). Germline CDR1 and CDR2: LGHDT and YNNKEL (reference sequence). The CDR3 consists of 18 residues. Between the trimmed V and J ends, which lost 1 base and 0 bases, there was a span of 17 bases. CDR3 nucleotide sequence: TGTGCCAGCAGCCAAGTAGGGCTTCTAGCGCCTAGCACAGATACGCAGTATTTT. Residues: CASSQVGLLAPSTDTQYF.

This rearrangement joins TRBV4-3 to TRBJ1-4; no reliable D call. The germline gives CDR1 LGHNA, CDR2 YSLEER. Trimming took 0 bases from V and 5 from J, leaving 13 bases between them. This CDR3 has 16 amino acids. CDR3 DNA sequence: TGCGCCAGCAGCCAAGAGAGGGATTTTGAGAATGAAAAACTGTTTTTT. Protein: CASSQERDFENEKLFF.

V is TRBV4-3 and J is TRBJ2-1; TRBD2 matches 8 bases. The V gene end was trimmed by 1 base and the J gene end by 3 bases; junction bases not matched to a gene: 2. The CDR3 covers 15 residues. CDR1 is LGHNA, CDR2 YSLEER, per germline. The CDR3 bases are TGCGCCAGCAGCCAAGTAACTAGCGGCTACAATGAGCAGTTCTTC. Amino acids: CASSQVTSGYNEQFF.

This clone was counted between two and nine times. The genes are TRBV6-1 and TRBJ1-5, with D uncertain. Trimming cost V 3 bases and J 4 bases, with 10 bases left between them. The CDR3 contains 14 residues. Germline CDR1 and CDR2: MNHNS and SASEGT. CDR3 in DNA: TGTGCCAGCAGTGAGCGACTACGAAATCAGCCCCAGCATTTT. The encoded protein is CASSERLRNQPQHF.

The gene calls are TRBV7-6 and TRBJ2-1, with unresolved D. Germline loops: CDR1 SGHVS, CDR2 FNYEAQ. The CDR3 covers 18 residues. V lost 2 bases and J lost 5, with 22 bases in between. CDR3 amino acids: CASSLSPPMPSWDNEQFF. In DNA form, the CDR3 reads TGTGCCAGCAGCTTAAGTCCTCCCATGCCCTCCTGGGACAATGAGCAGTTCTTC.

The V gene is TRBV2, the J gene TRBJ1-6; 7 nucleotides match TRBD1. Germline values: CDR1 SNHLY, CDR2 FYNNEI. V lost 6 bases to trimming and J lost 8 bases; unmatched junction nucleotides: 7. There are 14 residues in the CDR3. The CDR3 bases are TGTGCCAGCAGGGACCGACAGGGCGATTCACCCCTCCACTTT. Translation gives CASRDRQGDSPLHF.

This rearrangement joins TRBV29-1 to TRBJ2-1; 15 bases line up with TRBD2. The CDR3 is made up of 16 amino acids. The V gene end was trimmed by 1 base and the J gene end by 2 bases; junction bases not matched to a gene: 0. Germline assignment: CDR1 SQVTM and CDR2 ANQGSEA. The chain's CDR3 is CSVEGTSGRAYNEQFF. The CDR3 DNA follows: TGCAGCGTTGAAGGGACTAGCGGGAGGGCCTACAATGAGCAGTTCTTC.

This chain joins TRBV2 and TRBJ1-2; perhaps TRBD1 as D (5 bases). The CDR3 is made up of 14 amino acids. Trimming pared 2 bases from V and 7 bases from J, leaving 14 bases between. Looked up from germline, CDR1 is SNHLY and CDR2 is FYNNEI. This chain's CDR3 is CASSELRVLAGYTF. The CDR3 DNA reads as TGTGCCAGCAGTGAACTCAGGGTTCTGGCTGGCTACACCTTC. Filled out from reference TRBV2 and TRBJ1-2, the complete variable domain reads EPEVTQTPSHQVTQMGQEVILRCVPISNHLYFYWYRQILGQKVEFLVSFYNNEISEKSEIFDDQFSVERPDGSNFTLKIRSTKLEDSAMYFCASSELRVLAGYTFGSGTRLTVV.

The genes are TRBV5-6 and TRBJ2-1; 10 bases agree with TRBD2. The V and J ends lost 6 bases and 2 bases, in that order; junction bases with no gene match: 5. CDR1 is SGHDT and CDR2 is YYEEEE in the germline V gene. This CDR3 comprises 15 residues. The CDR3 coding sequence is TGTGCCAGCACCGAGAGCGGGAGGGCCTACAATGAGCAGTTCTTC. Its protein product is CASTESGRAYNEQFF.

This clone showed up just once. The genes are TRBV27 and TRBJ1-4; 10 nucleotides align to TRBD1. The CDR3 has 15 residues. CDR1 MNHEY and CDR2 SMNVEV come from the germline V gene (reference sequence). The ends lost 5 bases at V and 10 bases at J; junction bases unmatched: 10. CDR3 in amino acids: CASSPFGTGVGKLFF. CDR3 in DNA: TGTGCCAGCAGTCCATTCGGGACAGGGGTAGGAAAACTGTTTTTT. The full variable domain, completed using reference TRBV27 and TRBJ1-4, is EAQVTQNPRYLITVTGKKLTVTCSQNMNHEYMSWYRQDPGLGLRQIYYSMNVEVTDKGDVPEGYKVSRKEKRNFPLILESPSPNQTSLYFCASSPFGTGVGKLFFGSGTQLSVL.